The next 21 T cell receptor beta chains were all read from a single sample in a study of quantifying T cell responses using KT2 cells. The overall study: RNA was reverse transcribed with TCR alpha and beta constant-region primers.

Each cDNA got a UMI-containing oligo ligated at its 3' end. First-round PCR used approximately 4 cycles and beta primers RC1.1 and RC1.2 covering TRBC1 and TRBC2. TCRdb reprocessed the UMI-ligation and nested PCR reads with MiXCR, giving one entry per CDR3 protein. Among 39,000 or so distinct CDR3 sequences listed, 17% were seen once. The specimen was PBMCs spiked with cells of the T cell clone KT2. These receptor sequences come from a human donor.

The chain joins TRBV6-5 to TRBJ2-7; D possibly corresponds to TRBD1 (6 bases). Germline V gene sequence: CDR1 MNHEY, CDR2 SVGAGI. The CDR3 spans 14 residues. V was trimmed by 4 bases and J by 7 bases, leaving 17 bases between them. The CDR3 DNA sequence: TGTGCCAGCAGTTCATCCTACAGGGCCGCGGAGCAGTACTTC. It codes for CASSSSYRAAEQYF.

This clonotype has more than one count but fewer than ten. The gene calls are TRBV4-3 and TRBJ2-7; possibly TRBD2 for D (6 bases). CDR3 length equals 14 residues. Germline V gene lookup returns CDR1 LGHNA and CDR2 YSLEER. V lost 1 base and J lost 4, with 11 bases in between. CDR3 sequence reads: CASSQVSSDYEQYF. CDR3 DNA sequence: TGCGCCAGCAGCCAAGTGTCTAGCGATTACGAGCAGTACTTC.

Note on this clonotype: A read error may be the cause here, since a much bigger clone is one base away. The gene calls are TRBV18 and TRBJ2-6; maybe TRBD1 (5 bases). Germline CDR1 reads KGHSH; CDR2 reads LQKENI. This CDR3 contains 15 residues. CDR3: CASSPIPSGANILTF. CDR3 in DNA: TGTGCCAGCTCACCGATCCCCTCTGGGGCCAACATCCTGACTTTC.

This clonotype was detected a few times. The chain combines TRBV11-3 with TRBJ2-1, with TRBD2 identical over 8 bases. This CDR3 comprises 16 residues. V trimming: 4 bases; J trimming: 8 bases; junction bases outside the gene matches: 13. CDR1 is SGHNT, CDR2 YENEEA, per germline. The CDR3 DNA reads TGTGCCAGCAGCTCTATATACCCCAGAGCGGGAGATGAGCAGTTCTTC. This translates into CASSSIYPRAGDEQFF.

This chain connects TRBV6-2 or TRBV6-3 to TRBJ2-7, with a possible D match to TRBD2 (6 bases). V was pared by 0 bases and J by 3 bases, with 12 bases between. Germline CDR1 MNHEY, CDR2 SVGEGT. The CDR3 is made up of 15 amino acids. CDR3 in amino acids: CASSYSHGGDYEQYF. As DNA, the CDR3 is TGTGCCAGCAGTTACTCCCACGGAGGGGACTACGAGCAGTACTTC.

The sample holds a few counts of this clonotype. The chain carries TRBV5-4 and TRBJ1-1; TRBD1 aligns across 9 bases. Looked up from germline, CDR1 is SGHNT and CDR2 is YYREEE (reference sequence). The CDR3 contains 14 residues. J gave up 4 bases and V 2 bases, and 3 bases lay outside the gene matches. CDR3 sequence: CASSLGQGSTEAFF. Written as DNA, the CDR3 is TGTGCCAGCAGCTTAGGACAGGGGTCCACTGAAGCTTTCTTT.

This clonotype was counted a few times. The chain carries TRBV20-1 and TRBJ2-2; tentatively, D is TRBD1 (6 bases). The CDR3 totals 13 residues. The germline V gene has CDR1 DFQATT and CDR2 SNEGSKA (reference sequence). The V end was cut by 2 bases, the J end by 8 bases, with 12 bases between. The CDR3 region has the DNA TGCAGTGCTAGACACAGGGTTGAAGGGGAGCTGTTTTTT. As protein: CSARHRVEGELFF.

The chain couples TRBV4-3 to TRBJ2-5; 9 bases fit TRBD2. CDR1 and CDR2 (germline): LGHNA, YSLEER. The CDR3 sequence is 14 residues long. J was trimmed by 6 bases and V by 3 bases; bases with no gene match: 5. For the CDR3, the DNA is TGCGCCAGCAGCCAGGATAGCGGGAGAAAGACCCAGTACTTC. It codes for CASSQDSGRKTQYF.

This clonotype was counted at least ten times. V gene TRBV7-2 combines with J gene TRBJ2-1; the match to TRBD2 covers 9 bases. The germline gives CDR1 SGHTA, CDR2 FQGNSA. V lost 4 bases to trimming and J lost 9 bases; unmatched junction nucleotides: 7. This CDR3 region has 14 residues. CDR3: CASSYGLANSEQFF. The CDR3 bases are TGTGCCAGCAGCTACGGACTAGCGAACAGTGAGCAGTTCTTC. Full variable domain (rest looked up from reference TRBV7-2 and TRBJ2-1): GAGVSQSPSNKVTEKGKDVELRCDPISGHTALYWYRQSLGQGLEFLIYFQGNSAPDKSGLPSDRFSAERTGGSVSTLTIQRTQQEDSAVYLCASSYGLANSEQFFGPGTRLTVL.

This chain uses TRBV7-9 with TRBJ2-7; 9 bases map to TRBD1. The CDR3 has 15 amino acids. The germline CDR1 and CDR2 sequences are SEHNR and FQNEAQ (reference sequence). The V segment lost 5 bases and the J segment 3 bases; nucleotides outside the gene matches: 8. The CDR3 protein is CASSRGTGSIYEQYF. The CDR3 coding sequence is TGTGCCAGCAGCAGAGGGACAGGGTCGATCTACGAGCAGTACTTC.

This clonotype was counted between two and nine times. The DNA of the CDR3 is TGTGCCAGCAGTGAAGACAGCTCCTATAATTCACCCCTCCACTTT. Its translation: CASSEDSSYNSPLHF. The chain is built from TRBV2 and TRBJ1-6; D not resolved. This CDR3 region has 15 residues. CDR1 and CDR2 (germline): SNHLY, FYNNEI. V was shortened by 1 base and J by 0 bases, with 4 bases between the two germline ends.

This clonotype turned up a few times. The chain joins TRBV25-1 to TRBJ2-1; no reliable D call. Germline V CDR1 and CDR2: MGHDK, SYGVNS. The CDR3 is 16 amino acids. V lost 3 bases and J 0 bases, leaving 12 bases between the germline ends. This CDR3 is CASSDSYGSSYNEQFF. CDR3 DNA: TGTGCCAGCAGTGATTCTTACGGTAGCTCCTACAATGAGCAGTTCTTC.

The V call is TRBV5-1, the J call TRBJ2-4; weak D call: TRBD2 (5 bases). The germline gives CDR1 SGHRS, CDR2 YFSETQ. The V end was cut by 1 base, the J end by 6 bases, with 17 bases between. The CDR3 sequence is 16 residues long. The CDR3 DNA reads TGCGCCAGCAGCTTGAATGAGGGTTGGGCCGGAAACATTCAGTACTTC. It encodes CASSLNEGWAGNIQYF.

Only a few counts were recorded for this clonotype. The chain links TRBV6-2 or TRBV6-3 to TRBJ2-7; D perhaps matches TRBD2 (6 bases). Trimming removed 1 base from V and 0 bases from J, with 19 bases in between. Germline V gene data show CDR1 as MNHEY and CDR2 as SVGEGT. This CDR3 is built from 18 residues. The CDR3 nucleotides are TGTGCCAGCAGTTACTACCCGGTTAGCGGCTACAGCTCCTACGAGCAGTACTTC. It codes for CASSYYPVSGYSSYEQYF.

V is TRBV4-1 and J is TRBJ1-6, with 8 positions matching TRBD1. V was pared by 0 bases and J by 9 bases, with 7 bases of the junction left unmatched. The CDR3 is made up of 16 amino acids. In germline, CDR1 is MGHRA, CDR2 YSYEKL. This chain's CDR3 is CASSQDPGGRTSPLHF. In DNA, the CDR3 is TGCGCCAGCAGCCAAGACCCAGGGGGCAGAACTTCACCCCTCCACTTT.

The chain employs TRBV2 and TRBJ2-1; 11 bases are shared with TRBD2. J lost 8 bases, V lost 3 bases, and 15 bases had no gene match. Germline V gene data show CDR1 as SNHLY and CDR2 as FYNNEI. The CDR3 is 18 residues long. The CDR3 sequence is CASSDKSGRLAGPHEQFF. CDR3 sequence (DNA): TGTGCCAGCAGTGATAAGTCGGGGAGACTAGCGGGACCCCATGAGCAGTTCTTC.

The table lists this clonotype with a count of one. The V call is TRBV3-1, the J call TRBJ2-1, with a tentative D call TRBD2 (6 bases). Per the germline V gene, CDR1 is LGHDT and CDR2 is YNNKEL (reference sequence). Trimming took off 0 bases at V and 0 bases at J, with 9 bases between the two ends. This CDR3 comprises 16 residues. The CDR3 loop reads CASSQDIGSSYNEQFF. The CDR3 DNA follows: TGTGCCAGCAGCCAAGATATCGGGAGCTCCTACAATGAGCAGTTCTTC.

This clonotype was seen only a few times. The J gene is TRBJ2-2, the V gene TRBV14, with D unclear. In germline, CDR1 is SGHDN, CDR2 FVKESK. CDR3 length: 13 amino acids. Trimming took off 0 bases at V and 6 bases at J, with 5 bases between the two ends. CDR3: CASSQDLAGELFF. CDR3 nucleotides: TGTGCCAGCAGCCAAGATCTTGCCGGGGAGCTGTTTTTT.

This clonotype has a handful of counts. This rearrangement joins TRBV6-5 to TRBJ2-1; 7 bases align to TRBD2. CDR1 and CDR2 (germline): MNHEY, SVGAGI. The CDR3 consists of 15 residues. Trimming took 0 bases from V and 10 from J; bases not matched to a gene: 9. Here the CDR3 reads CASSYSSQTSWEQFF. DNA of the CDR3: TGTGCCAGCAGTTACTCGTCCCAGACTAGCTGGGAGCAGTTCTTC.

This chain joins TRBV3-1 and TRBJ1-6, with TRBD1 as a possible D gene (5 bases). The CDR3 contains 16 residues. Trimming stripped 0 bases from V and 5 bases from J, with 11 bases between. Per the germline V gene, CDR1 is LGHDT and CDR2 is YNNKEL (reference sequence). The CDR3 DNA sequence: TGTGCCAGCAGCCAAGATTTCGACAGAAATAATTCACCCCTCCACTTT. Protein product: CASSQDFDRNNSPLHF. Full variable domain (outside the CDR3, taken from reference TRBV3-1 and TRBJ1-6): DTAVSQTPKYLVTQMGNDKSIKCEQNLGHDTMYWYKQDSKKFLKIMFSYNNKELIINETVPNRFSPKSPDKAHLNLHINSLELGDSAVYFCASSQDFDRNNSPLHFGNGTRLTVT.

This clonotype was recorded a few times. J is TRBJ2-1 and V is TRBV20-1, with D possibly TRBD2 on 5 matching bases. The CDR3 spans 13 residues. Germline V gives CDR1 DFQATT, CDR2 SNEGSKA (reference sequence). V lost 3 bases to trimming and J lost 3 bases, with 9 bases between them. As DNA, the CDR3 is TGCAGTGCTAGTGGGAGTTACTACAATGAGCAGTTCTTC. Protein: CSASGSYYNEQFF.